This TCR beta chain was documented in a study of T cells in Graves' hyperthyroidism and ophthalmopathy. Amplification yielded TCR beta CDR3 regions, with RNA transcripts as the source. Carried out on the TCR CDR3, a first-round RT-PCR used the HTBI primer set. TCRdb ran MiXCR on the multiplex PCR reads and lists one entry per CDR3 protein. The repertoire holds 450,000 to 700,000 distinct CDR3 sequences, with around 45% as singletons. The diagnoses drew upon clinical symptoms, serum thyroxine and TRAb, thyroid ultrasound and orbital computed tomography. This clonotype was observed a handful of times. The source of this sequence is an adult woman with Graves' disease, either hyperthyroidism or ophthalmopathy (not recorded which). The sequenced sample consisted of peripheral blood or thyroid tissue (not recorded which).

The CDR3 region has the DNA TGTGCCAGCAGCTTGAGCGTACCCGGGGTTGGCCCTAATGAAAAACTGTTTTTT. Its protein is CASSLSVPGVGPNEKLFF. This rearrangement joins TRBV7-8 to TRBJ1-4, with D hard to call. Germline values: CDR1 SGHVS, CDR2 FQNEAQ. Trimming stripped 3 bases from V and 3 bases from J, with 20 bases between. The length of the CDR3 is 18 residues.